This T cell receptor beta chain was obtained from a study of blood T cell repertoires in COVID-19. CDR3 length equals 13 residues. Germline trimming cut 8 bases from V and 5 bases from J; bases unmatched to any gene: 6. Per germline, CDR1 LGHDT and CDR2 YNNKEL (reference sequence). Profiling relied on immunoSEQ multiplex PCR, and the TCRdb table lists in-frame clones only, not all of them. Altogether around 250,000 clones are present, 80% to 90% being singletons, with the ten largest covering around 5.4%. The chain couples TRBV3-1 (or the pseudogene TRBV3-2) to TRBJ2-3, with TRBD1 matching over 8 bases. The clonotype was recovered from a man older than 75 with acute or convalescent COVID-19. Sequences were obtained from peripheral blood. CDR3 sequence (DNA): TGTGCCAGCCGACAGGGGCTGGTAGATACGCAGTATTTT. This gives the protein CASRQGLVDTQYF.